The 26 T cell receptor beta chains below come from one sample, sequenced in a study of PD-L1 blockade in urothelial cancer. Sequencing used immunoSEQ multiplex PCR; TCRdb keeps in-frame clones, though not all of them. The table shows around 120,000 clones, with around 85% occurring only once. The input for sequencing was PBMCs, taken around atezolizumab (anti-PD-L1) treatment. These receptors were taken from a man aged 50 to 59 with urothelial cancer.

About this clone: Germline is not matched at one junction end, which may reflect a read error. The rearrangement uses TRBV7-7 and TRBJ2-3; 7 bases map to TRBD1. CDR3 length: 14 residues. Germline CDR1 is SSHAT and CDR2 is FNYEAQ (reference sequence). CDR3 sequence (DNA): TGTGCTAGCAGCTCACAGGGGAGCGCAGATACGCAGTATTTT. Its translation is CASSSQGSADTQYF.

The chain uses TRBV5-1 and TRBJ2-7; 9 bases match TRBD2. V trimming: 4 bases; J trimming: 3 bases; junction bases outside the gene matches: 5. CDR1 is SGHRS, CDR2 YFSETQ, per germline. This CDR3 has 14 amino acids. CDR3 DNA: TGCGCCAGCAGCGAAGGGACTAGCCGCTACGAGCAGTACTTC. This gives the protein CASSEGTSRYEQYF. The full variable domain, completed using reference TRBV5-1 and TRBJ2-7, is KAGVTQTPRYLIKTRGQQVTLSCSPISGHRSVSWYQQTPGQGLQFLFEYFSETQRNKGNFPGRFSGRQFSNSRSEMNVSTLELGDSALYLCASSEGTSRYEQYFGPGTRLTVT.

The rearrangement joins TRBV5-1 to TRBJ2-3, with D tentatively TRBD2 (6 bases). CDR1 is SGHRS and CDR2 is YFSETQ in the germline V gene. V lost 0 bases and J 2 bases, leaving 16 bases between the germline ends. The CDR3 loop spans 17 amino acids. CDR3 sequence reads: CASSLAPGGRSTDTQYF. DNA of the CDR3: TGCGCCAGCAGCTTGGCCCCTGGGGGGAGGTCCACAGATACGCAGTATTTT.

The genes are TRBV6-5 and TRBJ2-7; 9 bases align to TRBD1. J was trimmed by 3 bases and V by 5 bases; bases with no gene match: 2. Germline loops: CDR1 MNHEY, CDR2 SVGAGI. This CDR3 has 13 residues. CDR3 nucleotide sequence: TGTGCCAGCAGTCGACAGGGGGACTACGAGCAGTACTTC. This sequence encodes CASSRQGDYEQYF.

This clone was recorded a few times. V and J are TRBV10-3 and TRBJ2-7, with D perhaps TRBD1 (6 bases). Germline V lookup: CDR1 ENHRY, CDR2 SYGVKD. The CDR3 runs 13 residues. V was clipped by 6 bases and J by 4 bases, with 13 bases between them. The CDR3 bases are TGTGCCATCAGCCGGGACACCTTATACGAGCAGTACTTC. It yields the protein CAISRDTLYEQYF.

This clone was counted many times. CDR3 protein: CASSGLGGSYEQYF. CDR3 sequence (DNA): TGTGCCAGCAGTGGCCTCGGGGGCTCCTACGAGCAGTACTTC. The rearrangement links TRBV6-5 to TRBJ2-7, with a possible D match to TRBD2 (6 bases). CDR1 is MNHEY, CDR2 SVGAGI, per germline. The CDR3 runs to 14 residues. Trimming shortened V by 5 bases and J by 0 bases, and 11 bases separated the two germline ends.

The V gene is TRBV19, the J gene TRBJ2-3; D not certain. V was cut by 3 bases and J by 1 base, with 8 bases left in between. CDR3 length equals 14 residues. Looked up from germline, CDR1 is LNHDA and CDR2 is SQIVND (reference sequence). CDR3 sequence (DNA): TGTGCCAGTAGTATTTCACGGGGCACAGATACGCAGTATTTT. This translates into CASSISRGTDTQYF.

About this clone itself: This CDR3 is also generated by other DNA sequences in the sample. V usage is TRBV28 and J usage is TRBJ1-2; 7 bases are shared with TRBD1. With 4 bases clipped from V and 2 bases from J, the junction kept 1 base outside the gene matches. Germline values: CDR1 MDHEN, CDR2 SYDVKM. CDR3 length: 13 amino acids. The CDR3 here is CASSSGQNYGYTF. Here the CDR3 DNA reads TGTGCCAGCAGTTCGGGACAGAACTATGGCTACACCTTC.

The chain recombines TRBV28 with TRBJ1-1, with 9 bases lining up with TRBD1. The CDR3 spans 14 residues. Trimming at V came to 6 bases and at J to 3 bases, leaving 5 bases not matched to a gene. Germline loops: CDR1 MDHEN, CDR2 SYDVKM. The CDR3 loop reads CASRPGQGDTEAFF. The CDR3, as DNA: TGTGCCAGCAGGCCGGGACAGGGTGACACTGAAGCTTTCTTT.

The chain recombines TRBV7-3 with TRBJ2-7; D is perhaps TRBD1 (5 bases). V was clipped by 0 bases and J by 6 bases, with 9 bases between them. Germline V CDR1 and CDR2: SGHTA, FQGTGA. This CDR3 contains 13 residues. CDR3 DNA: TGTGCCAGCAGCTTAACGACAGTCTCCGAGCAGTACTTC. This sequence encodes CASSLTTVSEQYF.

This clone was seen a few times. The V and J genes are TRBV27 and TRBJ2-5, with 11 positions matching TRBD2. With V trimmed by 4 bases and J by 5 bases, 9 bases remained unmatched. CDR1 is MNHEY, CDR2 SMNVEV, per germline (reference sequence). The CDR3 spans 16 residues. Written as DNA, the CDR3 is TGTGCCAGCAGTTCGTATAGCGGGAGGGTTGGGGAGACCCAGTACTTC. Translating gives CASSSYSGRVGETQYF.

CDR3 region: CASSSGSTDTQYF. The CDR3 DNA reads TGTGCCAGCTCTAGCGGGAGCACAGATACGCAGTATTTT. The chain carries TRBV19 and TRBJ2-3, with TRBD2 identical over 8 bases. J gave up 0 bases and V 9 bases, and 2 bases lay outside the gene matches. The CDR3 sequence is 13 residues long. The germline CDR1 and CDR2 sequences are LNHDA and SQIVND (reference sequence). Full variable domain (rest looked up from reference TRBV19 and TRBJ2-3): DGGITQSPKYLFRKEGQNVTLSCEQNLNHDAMYWYRQDPGQGLRLIYYSQIVNDFQKGDIAEGYSVSREKKESFPLTVTSAQKNPTAFYLCASSSGSTDTQYFGPGTRLTVL.

A few counts support this clone. The chain combines TRBV19 with TRBJ2-7; D is possibly TRBD1 (6 bases). The V and J ends lost 3 bases and 1 base respectively, with 25 bases between them. This CDR3 region has 19 residues. Germline loops: CDR1 LNHDA, CDR2 SQIVND (reference sequence). CDR3 loop: CASSISLGKATGPSYEQYF. The CDR3 bases are TGTGCCAGTAGTATTTCATTAGGCAAGGCCACAGGGCCATCCTACGAGCAGTACTTC.

The chain recombines TRBV9 with TRBJ2-2; possible D gene TRBD2, 7 bases. This CDR3 spans 16 amino acids. Trimming left V 4 bases short and J 6 bases short, with 19 bases between. Germline assignment: CDR1 SGDLS and CDR2 YYNGEE. The CDR3 loop is CASSPRGAGIPGELFF. In DNA form, the CDR3 reads TGTGCCAGCAGCCCCAGGGGAGCGGGAATCCCCGGGGAGCTGTTTTTT.

The chain carries TRBV11-2 and TRBJ2-1; 10 nucleotides line up with TRBD2. The CDR3 is 15 amino acids. J was trimmed by 4 bases and V by 3 bases; bases with no gene match: 3. The germline V gene has CDR1 SGHAT and CDR2 FQNNGV. The CDR3 loop is CASSLASGGYNEQFF. CDR3 nucleotide sequence: TGTGCCAGCAGCTTGGCTAGCGGGGGATACAATGAGCAGTTCTTC.

The chain uses TRBV19 and TRBJ1-6; D is perhaps TRBD1 (5 bases). This CDR3 is built from 16 residues. Trimming took off 7 bases at V and 7 bases at J, with 20 bases between the two ends. Germline V gene sequence: CDR1 LNHDA, CDR2 SQIVND (reference sequence). CDR3 protein: CASTLLGGVGNSPLHF. Written as DNA, the CDR3 is TGTGCCAGTACCCTACTGGGGGGAGTGGGCAATTCACCCCTCCACTTT.

The chain has TRBV30 and TRBJ2-4; TRBD2 matches at 7 bases. The CDR3 loop spans 20 amino acids. After removal of 2 bases from V and 0 bases from J, the junction contained 19 bases not matched to a gene. The germline gives CDR1 GTSNPN, CDR2 SVGIG (reference sequence). CDR3 residues: CAWSREFWDYHPIAKNIQYF. The CDR3 nucleotides are TGTGCCTGGAGTAGAGAATTTTGGGACTACCATCCGATAGCCAAAAACATTCAGTACTTC.

In its sample, this clone was seen a few times. V usage is TRBV14 and J usage is TRBJ1-1, with 9 bases matching TRBD1. Germline loops: CDR1 SGHDN, CDR2 FVKESK. V was clipped by 4 bases and J by 3 bases; unmatched bases: 6. The CDR3 consists of 15 residues. The CDR3 sequence: CASSRTGGLYTEAFF. The CDR3 DNA sequence: TGTGCCAGCAGCCGTACAGGGGGCCTGTACACTGAAGCTTTCTTT.

The count of this clone is one. The chain combines TRBV7-8 with TRBJ2-2, with TRBD2 matching over 9 bases. V trimming: 5 bases; J trimming: 3 bases; junction bases outside the gene matches: 7. The CDR3 spans 16 residues. The germline V gene has CDR1 SGHVS and CDR2 FQNEAQ. The CDR3 spells CASSPVAGADTGELFF. In DNA, the CDR3 is TGTGCCAGCAGCCCGGTAGCGGGAGCGGACACCGGGGAGCTGTTTTTT.

This clone occurred once. V and J are TRBV7-3 and TRBJ2-3; D is unresolved. Trimming shortened V by 3 bases and J by 4 bases, and 11 bases separated the two germline ends. CDR1 and CDR2 (germline): SGHTA, FQGTGA. This CDR3 has 14 amino acids. The CDR3 loop reads CASSFKVSADTQYF. CDR3 in DNA: TGTGCCAGCAGCTTTAAAGTCTCGGCAGATACGCAGTATTTT.

This chain uses TRBV19 with TRBJ2-3, with D unresolved. V shed 3 bases and J shed 5 bases, with 9 bases lying between them. Germline V CDR1 and CDR2: LNHDA, SQIVND (reference sequence). The CDR3 covers 13 residues. The CDR3 is CASSIGRVDTQYF. The CDR3 DNA follows: TGTGCCAGTAGTATTGGCCGGGTAGATACGCAGTATTTT. The full variable domain, in which reference TRBV19 and TRBJ2-3 provide the parts outside the CDR3, is DGGITQSPKYLFRKEGQNVTLSCEQNLNHDAMYWYRQDPGQGLRLIYYSQIVNDFQKGDIAEGYSVSREKKESFPLTVTSAQKNPTAFYLCASSIGRVDTQYFGPGTRLTVL.

The chain joins TRBV6-5 to TRBJ1-4; 7 bases line up with TRBD1. The CDR3 has 15 residues. The ends lost 6 bases at V and 3 bases at J; junction bases unmatched: 7. Germline V lookup: CDR1 MNHEY, CDR2 SVGAGI. The CDR3 is CASRPDRDANEKLFF. CDR3 sequence (DNA): TGTGCCAGCAGACCCGACAGGGATGCTAATGAAAAACTGTTTTTT.

The genes are TRBV5-1 and TRBJ1-2, with D possibly being TRBD1 (5 bases). The CDR3 has 13 residues. Germline V lookup: CDR1 SGHRS, CDR2 YFSETQ. The V end was cut by 1 base, the J end by 6 bases, with 10 bases between. The CDR3 nucleotides read TGCGCCAGCAGCTTGAGGACATTTGATGGCTACACCTTC. It codes for CASSLRTFDGYTF.

V usage is TRBV7-9 and J usage is TRBJ2-1; 7 nucleotides align to TRBD2. Germline V gives CDR1 SEHNR, CDR2 FQNEAQ (reference sequence). J gave up 7 bases and V 3 bases, and 9 bases lay outside the gene matches. The CDR3 is 15 residues long. CDR3 bases: TGTGCCAGCAGCTTCAGCGGGGTTAGCGGGAATGAGCAGTTCTTC. It codes for CASSFSGVSGNEQFF.

This clone has a single count. The chain uses TRBV5-6 and TRBJ1-5, with 11 bases that match TRBD1. CDR3 length: 15 amino acids. Germline V gene lookup returns CDR1 SGHDT and CDR2 YYEEEE. Trimming at V came to 0 bases and at J to 7 bases, leaving 3 bases not matched to a gene. CDR3 loop: CASSLGTGGWQPQHF. CDR3 sequence (DNA): TGTGCCAGCAGCTTGGGGACAGGGGGCTGGCAGCCCCAGCATTTT.

The rearrangement uses TRBV5-4 and TRBJ2-1, with TRBD2 identical over 8 bases. The CDR3 is 15 amino acids. From germline, CDR1 is SGHNT and CDR2 YYREEE (reference sequence). J gave up 6 bases and V 4 bases, and 9 bases lay outside the gene matches. The CDR3 DNA reads as TGTGCCAGCAGCAGAAAAACCGGGACTAGCAATGAGCAGTTCTTC. Translation: CASSRKTGTSNEQFF.